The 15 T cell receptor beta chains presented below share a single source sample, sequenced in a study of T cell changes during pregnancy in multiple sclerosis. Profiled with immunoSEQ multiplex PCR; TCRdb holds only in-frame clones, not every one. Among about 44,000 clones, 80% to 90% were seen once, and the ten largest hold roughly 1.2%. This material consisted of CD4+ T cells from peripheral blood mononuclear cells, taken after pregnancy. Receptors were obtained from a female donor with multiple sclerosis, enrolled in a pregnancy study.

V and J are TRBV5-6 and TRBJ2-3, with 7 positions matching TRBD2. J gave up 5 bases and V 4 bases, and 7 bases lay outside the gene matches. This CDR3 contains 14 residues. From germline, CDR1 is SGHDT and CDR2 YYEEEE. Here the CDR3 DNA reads TGTGCCAGCAGCGAGACAGCGGGATTAGATACGCAGTATTTT. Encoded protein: CASSETAGLDTQYF.

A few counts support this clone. CDR3 in DNA: TGTGCCAGCAGCTCCCTGACAGGAATGAACTATGGCTACACCTTC. Its protein is CASSSLTGMNYGYTF. The J gene is TRBJ1-2, the V gene TRBV13; the D gene is possibly TRBD1 (6 bases). The CDR3 runs 15 residues. The V and J ends lost 4 bases and 2 bases respectively, with 14 bases between them. Per the germline V gene, CDR1 is PRHDT and CDR2 is FYEKMQ (reference sequence). The whole variable domain, filled in from reference TRBV13 and TRBJ1-2, reads AAGVIQSPRHLIKEKRETATLKCYPIPRHDTVYWYQQGPGQDPQFLISFYEKMQSDKGSIPDRFSAQQFSDYHSELNMSSLELGDSALYFCASSSLTGMNYGYTFGSGTRLTVV.

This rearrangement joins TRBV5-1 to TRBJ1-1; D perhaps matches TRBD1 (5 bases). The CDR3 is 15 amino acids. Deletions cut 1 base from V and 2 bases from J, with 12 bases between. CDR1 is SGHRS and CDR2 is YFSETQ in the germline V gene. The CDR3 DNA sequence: TGCGCCAGCAGCTTGCTGCAGGGCACCAACACTGAAGCTTTCTTT. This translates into CASSLLQGTNTEAFF.

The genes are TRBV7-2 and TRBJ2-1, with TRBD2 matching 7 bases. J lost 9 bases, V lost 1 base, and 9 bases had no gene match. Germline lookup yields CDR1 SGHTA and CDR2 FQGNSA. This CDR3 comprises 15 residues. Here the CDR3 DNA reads TGTGCCAGCAGCTTAGAGAGCGGGACCCTGAGTGAGCAGTTCTTC. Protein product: CASSLESGTLSEQFF.

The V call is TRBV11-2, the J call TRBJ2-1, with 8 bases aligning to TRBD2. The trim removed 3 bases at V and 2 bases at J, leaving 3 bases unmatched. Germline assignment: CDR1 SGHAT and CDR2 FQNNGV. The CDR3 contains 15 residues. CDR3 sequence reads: CASSFTAGAYNEQFF. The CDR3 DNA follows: TGTGCCAGCAGCTTTACAGCGGGAGCCTACAATGAGCAGTTCTTC.

CDR3 sequence: CASSLLSSGTGDGYTF. DNA for the CDR3: TGTGCCAGCAGCCTGCTTAGCTCCGGGACAGGGGATGGCTACACCTTC. The gene calls are TRBV7-2 and TRBJ1-2, with 10 bases lining up with TRBD1. The CDR3 covers 16 residues. The germline V gene has CDR1 SGHTA and CDR2 FQGNSA. Trimming at V came to 5 bases and at J to 6 bases, leaving 12 bases not matched to a gene.

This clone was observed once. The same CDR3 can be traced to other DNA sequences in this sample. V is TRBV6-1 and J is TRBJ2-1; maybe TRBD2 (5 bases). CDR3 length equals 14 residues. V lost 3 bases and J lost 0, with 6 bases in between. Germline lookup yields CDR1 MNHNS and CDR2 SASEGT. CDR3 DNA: TGTGCCAGCAGTGAGGGGAGCTCCTACAATGAGCAGTTCTTC. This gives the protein CASSEGSSYNEQFF.

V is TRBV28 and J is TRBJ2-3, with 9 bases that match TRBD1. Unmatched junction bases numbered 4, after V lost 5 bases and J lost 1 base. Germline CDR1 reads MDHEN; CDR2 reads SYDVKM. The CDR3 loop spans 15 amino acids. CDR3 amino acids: CASSPTGGGTDTQYF. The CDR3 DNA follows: TGTGCCAGCAGTCCCACAGGGGGCGGCACAGATACGCAGTATTTT.

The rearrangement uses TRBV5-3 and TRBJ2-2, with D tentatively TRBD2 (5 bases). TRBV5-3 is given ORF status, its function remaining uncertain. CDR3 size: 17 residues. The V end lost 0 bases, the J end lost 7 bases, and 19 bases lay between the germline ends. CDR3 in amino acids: CARSLVASRDQNGELFF. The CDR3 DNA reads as TGTGCCAGAAGCTTGGTGGCTAGCAGAGACCAGAACGGGGAGCTGTTTTTT.

The CDR3 DNA reads as TGTGCCATCAGCGAGACAGAGACCGAGCAGTACTTC. Its translation: CAISETETEQYF. The gene calls are TRBV10-3 and TRBJ2-7; D may be TRBD1 (5 bases). Trimming took 6 bases from V and 6 from J, leaving 12 bases between them. The CDR3 has 12 amino acids. The germline V gene has CDR1 ENHRY and CDR2 SYGVKD.

The CDR3 DNA is TGTGCCAGCAGCCAATCCTCAGGGGACAGGATCGGGGGCTACACCTTC. This sequence encodes CASSQSSGDRIGGYTF. The genes are TRBV4-2 and TRBJ1-2; 8 bases match TRBD1. Germline V lookup: CDR1 LGHNA, CDR2 YNFKEQ. V dropped 2 bases and J dropped 8; count of bases not matched to a gene: 13. The CDR3 extends over 16 amino acids.

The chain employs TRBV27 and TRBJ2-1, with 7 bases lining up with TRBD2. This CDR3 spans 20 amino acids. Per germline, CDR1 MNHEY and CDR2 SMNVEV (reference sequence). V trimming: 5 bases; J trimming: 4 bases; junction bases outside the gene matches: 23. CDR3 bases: TGTGCCAGCAGTGCTTATCCCAGACTAGCCGCAGGGCTCGTTTACAATGAGCAGTTCTTC. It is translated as CASSAYPRLAAGLVYNEQFF.

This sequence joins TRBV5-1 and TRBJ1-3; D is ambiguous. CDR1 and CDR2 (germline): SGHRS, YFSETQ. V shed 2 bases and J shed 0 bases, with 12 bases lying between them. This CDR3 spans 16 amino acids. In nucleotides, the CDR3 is TGCGCCAGCAGCTTCTCATACGGGTACTCTGGAAACACCATATATTTT. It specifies CASSFSYGYSGNTIYF.

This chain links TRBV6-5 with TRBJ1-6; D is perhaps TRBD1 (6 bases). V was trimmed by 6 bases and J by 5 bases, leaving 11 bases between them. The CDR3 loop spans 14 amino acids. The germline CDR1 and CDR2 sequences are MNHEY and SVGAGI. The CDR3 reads CASRQGSDNSPLHF. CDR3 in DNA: TGTGCCAGCAGACAGGGTTCGGATAATTCACCCCTCCACTTT.

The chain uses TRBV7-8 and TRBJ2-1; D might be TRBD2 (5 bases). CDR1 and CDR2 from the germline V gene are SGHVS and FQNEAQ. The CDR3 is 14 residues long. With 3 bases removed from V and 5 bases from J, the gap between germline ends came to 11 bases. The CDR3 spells CASSFRGGNNEQFF. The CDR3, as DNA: TGTGCCAGCAGCTTCCGAGGAGGTAACAATGAGCAGTTCTTC.